This TCR beta chain originates from a study of T cells in Graves' hyperthyroidism and ophthalmopathy. Enrolled ophthalmopathy patients presented with a Clinical Activity Score of at least 3, a NOSPECS grade of at least 4, and disease duration under 3 months. From RNA transcripts, TCR beta CDR3 regions were amplified. TCR CDR3 regions were first amplified by RT-PCR with HTBI primers. TCRdb reprocessed the multiplex PCR reads via MiXCR and lists one record per CDR3 protein. The sample consists of about 640,000 distinct CDR3 sequences, more than 20% of them appearing once. This clonotype has only a few counts. This sequence originates from a man aged 30 to 39 with Graves' ophthalmopathy. Sequencing was carried out using blood.

CDR3 sequence (DNA): TGTGCTAGTGGACGGGGGGAGGGCCCCTACAATGAGCAGTTCTTC. As protein: CASGRGEGPYNEQFF. This rearrangement joins TRBV12-5 to TRBJ2-1, with 7 bases aligning to TRBD2. Germline V gene data show CDR1 as LGHNT and CDR2 as FRNRAP. J gave up 2 bases and V 6 bases, and 7 bases lay outside the gene matches. CDR3 length: 15 residues.